This T cell receptor (beta chain) came from a study of cytotoxic CD8 clonotypes in ibrutinib-treated CLL (dated by TCRdb to the early 2020s). Background for the entire study: In this cohort, about 15 patients were treatment-naive and 11 to 12 were relapsed/refractory, while some 17 had unmutated IGHV. Responses were partial in some 24 patients and complete in 2; after median around 68 months follow-up, some 15 stayed in remission and about twelve progressed. Response samples were obtained after a median of approximately 12 months of treatment, with a range of about 6 to 40 months. On average, each sample had about 250,000 productive templates and roughly 95,000 productive rearrangements. Of the 90 or so participants in the trial, roughly 25 had longitudinal samples available. Cryopreserved peripheral blood mononuclear cells were collected at three points: before therapy, at response, and at either sustained remission or disease progression. Every sample from remission and from progressive disease was obtained while the patients were still on ibrutinib.

A note on this clone: What this receptor recognizes is not known. No quality values exist for individual bases; no much larger clone is one base distant.

What the time point label conveys for this sample: around 2 years on ibrutinib. For TCR beta library preparation, roughly 2 micrograms of genomic DNA were extracted from the cryopreserved PBMCs. Longitudinal blood samples from CLL patients on ibrutinib monotherapy underwent high-throughput TCR beta sequencing. The patients were enrolled in a single-center, open-label phase 2 trial of ibrutinib monotherapy. Summary of the overall study and its limitations: Sampling times were not matched between patients in sustained remission and patients whose disease was progressing, and lymph node repertoires were not examined. Clonality increased at ibrutinib response, stayed stable in sustained remission, and fell back toward baseline at progression. Public clonotypes were rare and either contracted or stayed stable during treatment, and the rise in clonality at ibrutinib response reflected the expansion of private clonotypes. Baseline clonality was found to be higher than that of age-matched healthy donors and was strongly correlated with circulating CD8+ T-cell counts.

The goal of deep resolution MiSeq sequencing was a depth between 1 in 1 million and 1 in 200,000 T cells, and coverage averaged 10x per clonotype. TCR beta libraries were generated with the immunoSEQ hsTCRB Kit. As for the original processing: Data were analyzed with ImmunoSEQ Data Assistant and ImmunoSEQ Analyzer, with V, D and J genes assigned per IMGT definitions. Clonality, which ranges from 0 to 1, was calculated as one minus the normalized Shannon entropy of productive rearrangement frequencies. Public clonotype analysis was restricted to overrepresented clonotypes comprising at least 0.05% of each patient's repertoire. Repertoires from some 14 age-matched healthy donors in immuneACCESS were used as clonality controls. TCRdb holds this immuneACCESS table with in-frame rearrangements only. Some clones are missing; in checked studies, unresolved V genes explain under half, and the rest has no known cause. V and J calls and clone size are those listed in that table; D and trimming were worked out from the DNA. The sample records roughly 250,000 clones, less than 75% of which are singletons. The ten largest clones take up approximately 15% of the sample.

Germline trimming amounts to 6 bases on V and 6 bases on J, with 12 as the count of junction bases outside the gene matches. Including cysteine and phenylalanine, the CDR3 has 15 amino acids. This entry keeps only the CDR3 DNA: 45 bases, framed from base 1. The germline V gene specifies SGDLS as CDR1 and YYNGEE as CDR2. The sequence joins TRBV9 to TRBJ2-3, with 8 bases matching TRBD2. The sample was PBMCs, taken after 24 months of ibrutinib treatment. This sequence originates from a human donor with chronic lymphocytic leukemia. CDR3 reads: CASTLSSGSGDTQYF. The sequenced DNA: TGTGCCAGCACCCTTTCGAGCGGGAGTGGGGATACGCAGTATTTT. Outside the CDR3, residues come from the reference TRBV9 and TRBJ2-3 proteins, so the full variable domain is: DSGVTQTPKHLITATGQRVTLRCSPRSGDLSVYWYQQSLDQGLQFLIQYYNGEERAKGNILERFSAQQFPDLHSELNLSSLELGDSALYFCASTLSSGSGDTQYFGPGTRLTVL.